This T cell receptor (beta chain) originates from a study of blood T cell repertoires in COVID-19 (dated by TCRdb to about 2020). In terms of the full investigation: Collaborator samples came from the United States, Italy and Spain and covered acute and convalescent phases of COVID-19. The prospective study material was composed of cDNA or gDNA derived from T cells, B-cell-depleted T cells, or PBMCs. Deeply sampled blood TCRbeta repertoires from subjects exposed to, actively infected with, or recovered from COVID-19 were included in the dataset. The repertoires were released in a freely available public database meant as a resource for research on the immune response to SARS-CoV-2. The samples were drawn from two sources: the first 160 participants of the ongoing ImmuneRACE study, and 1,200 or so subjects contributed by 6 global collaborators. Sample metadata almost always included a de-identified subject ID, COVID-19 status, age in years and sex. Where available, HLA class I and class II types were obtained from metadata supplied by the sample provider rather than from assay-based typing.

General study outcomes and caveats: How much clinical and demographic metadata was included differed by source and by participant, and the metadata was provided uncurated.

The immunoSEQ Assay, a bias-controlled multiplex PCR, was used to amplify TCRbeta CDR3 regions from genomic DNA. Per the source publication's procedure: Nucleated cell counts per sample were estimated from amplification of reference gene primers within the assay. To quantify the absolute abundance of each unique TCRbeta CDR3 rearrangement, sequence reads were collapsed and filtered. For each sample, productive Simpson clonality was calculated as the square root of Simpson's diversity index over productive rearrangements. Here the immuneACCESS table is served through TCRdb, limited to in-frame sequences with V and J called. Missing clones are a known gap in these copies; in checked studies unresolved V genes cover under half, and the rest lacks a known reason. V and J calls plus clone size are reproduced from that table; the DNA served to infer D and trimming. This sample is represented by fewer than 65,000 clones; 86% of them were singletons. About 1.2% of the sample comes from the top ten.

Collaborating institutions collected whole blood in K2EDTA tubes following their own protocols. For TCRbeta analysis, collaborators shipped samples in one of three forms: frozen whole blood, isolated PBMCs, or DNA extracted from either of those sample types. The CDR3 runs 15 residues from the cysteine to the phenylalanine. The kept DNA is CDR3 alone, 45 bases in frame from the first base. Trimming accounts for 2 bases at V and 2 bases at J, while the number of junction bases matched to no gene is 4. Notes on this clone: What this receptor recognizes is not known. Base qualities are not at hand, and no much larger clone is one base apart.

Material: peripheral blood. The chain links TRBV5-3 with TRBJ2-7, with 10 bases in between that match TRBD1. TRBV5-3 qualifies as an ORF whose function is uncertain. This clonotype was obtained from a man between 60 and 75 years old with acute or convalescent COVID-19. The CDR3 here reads CARSFRQGATYEQYF. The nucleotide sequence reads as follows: TGTGCCAGAAGCTTTCGACAGGGGGCGACCTACGAGCAGTACTTC.